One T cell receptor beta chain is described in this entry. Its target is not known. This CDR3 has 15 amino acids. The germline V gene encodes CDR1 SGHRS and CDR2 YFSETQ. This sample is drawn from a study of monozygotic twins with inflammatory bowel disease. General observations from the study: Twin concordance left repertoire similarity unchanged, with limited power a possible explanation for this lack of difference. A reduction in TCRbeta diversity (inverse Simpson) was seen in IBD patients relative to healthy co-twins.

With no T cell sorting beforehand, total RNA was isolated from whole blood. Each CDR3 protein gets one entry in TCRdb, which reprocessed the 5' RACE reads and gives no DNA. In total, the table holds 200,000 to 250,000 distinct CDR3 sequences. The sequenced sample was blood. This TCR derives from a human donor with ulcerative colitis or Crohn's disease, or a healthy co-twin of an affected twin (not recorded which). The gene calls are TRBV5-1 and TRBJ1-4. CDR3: CTSSATVATNEKLFF.